The clone carrying this T cell receptor beta chain appeared a few times. This sample was included in a study of T-cell reconstitution after alpha-beta-depleted transplantation in children. A library of TCRbeta sequences, prepared with unique molecular identifiers, was generated. TCRdb recomputed calls from the PCR reads with MiXCR, one row per CDR3 protein. The sample records some 200,000 distinct CDR3 sequences, about 6.4% being singletons. V lost 3 bases to trimming and J lost 11 bases, with 13 bases between them. This CDR3 contains 12 residues. CDR1 LNHDA and CDR2 SQIVND come from the germline V gene (reference sequence).

The chain couples TRBV19 to TRBJ1-1; the D is unclear. This clonotype originated in a human donor who donated a stem cell graft to a child with Wiskott-Aldrich syndrome. The sample here was PBMCs from the stem cell graft donor, taken from the stem cell graft. In DNA form, the CDR3 reads TGTGCCAGTAGTATCTTCGTTGGAGGCGCTTTCTTT. As protein: CASSIFVGGAFF.